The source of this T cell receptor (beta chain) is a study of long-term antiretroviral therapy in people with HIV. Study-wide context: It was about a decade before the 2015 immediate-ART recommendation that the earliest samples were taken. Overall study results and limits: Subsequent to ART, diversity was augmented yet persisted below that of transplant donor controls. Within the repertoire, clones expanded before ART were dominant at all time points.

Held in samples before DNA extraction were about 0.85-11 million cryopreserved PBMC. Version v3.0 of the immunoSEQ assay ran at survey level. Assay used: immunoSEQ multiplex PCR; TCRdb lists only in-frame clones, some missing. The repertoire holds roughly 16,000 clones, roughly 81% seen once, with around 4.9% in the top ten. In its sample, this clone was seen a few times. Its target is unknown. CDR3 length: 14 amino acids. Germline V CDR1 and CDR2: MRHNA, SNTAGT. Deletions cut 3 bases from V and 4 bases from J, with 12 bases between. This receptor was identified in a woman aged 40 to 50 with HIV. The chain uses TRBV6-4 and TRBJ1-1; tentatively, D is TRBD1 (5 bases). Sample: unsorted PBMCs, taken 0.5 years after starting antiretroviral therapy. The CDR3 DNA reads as TGTGCCAGCAGTGAATCCGGGACGGGCACTGAAGCTTTCTTT. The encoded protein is CASSESGTGTEAFF.